One sample yielded the 7 T cell receptor beta chains listed below, sequenced in a study of CD8 T cells in ankylosing spondylitis. These receptors' antigens are unknown. A single record per CDR3 protein comes from TCRdb applying MiXCR to the 5' RACE reads. The sample has 650,000 to 800,000 distinct CDR3 sequences; around 19% are singletons. Study-wide findings and caveats: Characteristic, it appeared, of ankylosing spondylitis blood was a TCR beta motif of several highly homologous variants.

What was sequenced was blood, either unsorted or a sorted T cell fraction (not recorded which). The receptors come from a male donor with ankylosing spondylitis.

The table lists this clonotype with a few counts. The CDR3 sequence: CASSLGASTNEKLFF. In DNA, the CDR3 is TGCGCCAGCAGCTTGGGGGCCTCGACTAATGAAAAACTGTTTTTT. The rearrangement uses TRBV5-1 and TRBJ1-4; no reliable D call. The V and J ends lost 0 bases and 2 bases respectively, with 8 bases between them. Per the germline V gene, CDR1 is SGHRS and CDR2 is YFSETQ. The CDR3 length is 15 residues.

The chain carries TRBV5-1 and TRBJ2-1, with D perhaps TRBD2 (6 bases). Per the germline V gene, CDR1 is SGHRS and CDR2 is YFSETQ. The CDR3 is 16 residues long. The ends were cut back, 4 bases at V and 3 bases at J, with 17 bases in the middle. The CDR3: CASSPPHGGNYNEQFF. The DNA for the CDR3 is TGCGCCAGCAGCCCCCCGCACGGAGGGAACTACAATGAGCAGTTCTTC.

The DNA of the CDR3 is TGCGCCAGTATGGGCGGGGATTATGCAACAGATACGCAGTATTTT. Protein: CASMGGDYATDTQYF. This chain connects TRBV5-1 to TRBJ2-3, with D tentatively TRBD2 (6 bases). Germline V lookup: CDR1 SGHRS, CDR2 YFSETQ. This CDR3 is built from 15 residues. Trimming left V 8 bases short and J 3 bases short, with 19 bases between.

This clonotype was seen only a few times. This chain connects TRBV7-9 to TRBJ1-1; D is perhaps TRBD1 (5 bases). The germline V gene has CDR1 SEHNR and CDR2 FQNEAQ (reference sequence). The CDR3 consists of 15 residues. Trimming took 6 bases from V and 7 from J, leaving 21 bases between them. For the CDR3, the DNA is TGTGCCAGCAGTCCAAGGTTGGGAGGGGAGGTTGAAGCTTTCTTT. Protein sequence: CASSPRLGGEVEAFF.

This clonotype was counted at least ten times. Its ends do not fully match the called genes, so a read error is possible. The CDR3 here is CASSLAAGSYNEQFF. CDR3 coding DNA: TGTGCCAGCAGCTTAGCGGCCGGCTCCTACAATGAGCAGTTCTTC. The chain carries TRBV5-1 and TRBJ2-1, with D perhaps TRBD2 (6 bases). Per the germline V gene, CDR1 is SGHRS and CDR2 is YFSETQ. This CDR3 comprises 15 residues.

The chain is built from TRBV29-1 and TRBJ2-1, with D hard to call. Trimming shortened V by 3 bases and J by 10 bases, and 10 bases separated the two germline ends. Germline CDR1 is SQVTM and CDR2 is ANQGSEA. The CDR3 contains 11 residues. CDR3 coding DNA: TGCAGCGTTGATGTGCGCACAGAGCAGTTCTTC. It translates to CSVDVRTEQFF.

This clonotype came up a few times. The V gene is TRBV29-1, the J gene TRBJ2-3; 10 bases map to TRBD2. CDR3 length: 16 residues. Trimming took 1 base from V and 3 from J; bases not matched to a gene: 7. Germline CDR1 reads SQVTM; CDR2 reads ANQGSEA. Here the CDR3 reads CSVEGQLAGTTDTQYF. The CDR3, as DNA: TGCAGCGTTGAAGGCCAACTAGCGGGAACGACAGATACGCAGTATTTT.